A selection of T cell receptor beta chains follows, all from one sample in a study of OX40 agonist ivuxolimab in advanced cancers. Generated by immunoSEQ multiplex PCR, the TCRdb table keeps only in-frame clones and is missing some. Of 60,000 or so clones in the sample, about 87% were seen once. Here the sequenced sample was CD4+ or CD8+ T cells sorted from blood, taken in a trial of the OX40 agonist ivuxolimab. The source is an adult with an advanced solid tumor such as melanoma, head and neck, liver or kidney cancer. The CDR3 runs from the conserved cysteine through the conserved F or W. Fields, in order: CDR3 length, J gene, V gene, clone size, D gene, CDR3 protein, CDR3 DNA. D genes are given only for firm matches. Rows may omit the clone size; those that give it use once, few, many or a size class.

18 TRBJ2-1 TRBV6-1 NA TRBD2 CASSEALSGGAFGGEQFF TGTGCCAGCAGTGAAGCGCTGAGCGGGGGGGCCTTCGGGGGCGAGCAGTTCTTC
15 TRBJ1-1 TRBV2 NA NA CASSEQGRLNTEAFF TGTGCCAGCAGTGAACAGGGGAGGTTGAACACTGAAGCTTTCTTT
15 TRBJ2-1 TRBV9 NA TRBD2 CASSPSGRAAYEQFF TGTGCCAGCAGCCCTAGCGGGAGGGCCGCATATGAGCAGTTCTTC
15 TRBJ2-7 TRBV7-2 NA NA CASSLGDGGLYEQYF TGTGCCAGCAGCTTAGGAGACGGGGGCCTGTACGAGCAGTACTTC
16 TRBJ2-5 TRBV15 NA NA CATSRAYQGRGETQYF TGTGCCACCAGCAGAGCATATCAGGGGCGAGGGGAGACCCAGTACTTC
14 TRBJ1-1 TRBV11-2 NA NA CASSFTGASPEAFF TGTGCCAGCAGCTTCACTGGCGCATCGCCTGAAGCTTTCTTT
16 TRBJ2-3 TRBV11-2 NA TRBD1 CASSLRGRWSTDTQYF TGTGCCAGCAGCCTAAGGGGGCGATGGAGCACAGATACGCAGTATTTT
14 TRBJ2-2 TRBV5-8 once NA CASSLGQRAGELFF TGTGCCAGCAGCTTGGGACAGAGGGCCGGGGAGCTGTTTTTT
14 TRBJ1-3 TRBV10-2 NA NA CASNTQGPGNTIYF TGCGCCAGCAACACCCAGGGACCCGGAAACACCATATATTTT
15 TRBJ2-7 TRBV6-1 NA NA CASREAGLDEYEQYF TGTGCCAGCAGGGAGGCGGGGCTAGACGAATACGAGCAGTACTTC
17 TRBJ2-7 TRBV7-2 NA TRBD2 CASSPQPRTSGRREKYF TGTGCCAGCAGCCCTCAACCCCGGACTAGCGGGAGGAGGGAGAAGTACTTC
13 TRBJ1-5 TRBV19 NA TRBD1 CASTDRRGQPQHF TGTGCCAGTACGGACAGGCGGGGTCAGCCCCAGCATTTT
15 TRBJ2-1 TRBV27 NA TRBD1 CASSIQGIRANEQFF TGTGCCAGCAGCATACAGGGGATCAGGGCCAATGAGCAGTTCTTC
14 TRBJ1-5 TRBV7-3 once NA CASSPPVTLQPQHF TGTGCCAGCAGCCCCCCGGTTACACTACAGCCCCAGCATTTT
15 TRBJ2-3 TRBV9 NA TRBD2 CASSARLAGVDTQYF TGTGCCAGCAGCGCCCGTCTAGCGGGAGTAGATACGCAGTATTTT
14 TRBJ1-1 TRBV27 NA NA CASSLSWRATEAFF TGTGCCAGCAGTTTATCGTGGAGGGCCACTGAAGCTTTCTTT
15 TRBJ2-7 TRBV18 NA NA CASSPGVATSYEQYF TGTGCCAGCTCACCCGGGGTCGCCACTTCCTACGAGCAGTACTTC
15 TRBJ1-6 TRBV9 NA TRBD1 CASSAHQGARSPLHF TGTGCCAGCAGCGCCCACCAGGGGGCTCGTTCACCCCTCCACTTT
15 TRBJ2-3 TRBV4-1 NA NA CASSQPGEGPDTQYF TGCGCCAGCAGCCAACCCGGGGAAGGACCAGATACGCAGTATTTT
15 TRBJ2-1 TRBV9 NA NA CASSPGRGGHNEQFF TGTGCCAGCAGCCCCGGCAGGGGTGGCCACAATGAGCAGTTCTTC
14 TRBJ2-7 TRBV7-3 medium-sized NA CASSLSGAAYEQYF TGTGCCAGCAGCTTGAGCGGAGCCGCCTACGAGCAGTACTTC
17 TRBJ1-2 TRBV30 NA NA CAWSLPPYKGGNYGYTF TGTGCCTGGAGCCTACCTCCTTATAAGGGGGGAAACTATGGCTACACCTTC
15 TRBJ2-3 TRBV25-1 NA NA CASSEFLGGTDTQYF TGTGCCAGCAGTGAGTTTCTGGGTGGCACAGATACGCAGTATTTT
17 TRBJ2-1 TRBV5-4 NA NA CASSLGMAGTIGNEQFF TGTGCCAGCAGCTTAGGAATGGCGGGCACGATTGGCAATGAGCAGTTCTTC